The 17 T cell receptor beta chains reported below all come from one sample, sequenced in a study of technical replicates of blood from a handful of donors. Sequenced by immunoSEQ multiplex PCR; TCRdb stores in-frame clones only, minus some. The sample comprises tens of thousands of clones, roughly nine tenths of which are singletons, and around 3.6% rests with the top ten. The sample consisted of PBMCs. The receptor set was obtained from a human donor in good health. Some clones in this sample may be carry-over from other donors' samples.

The chain recombines TRBV25-1 with TRBJ2-3, with TRBD2 matching 9 bases. The CDR3 spans 16 residues. Germline CDR1 MGHDK, CDR2 SYGVNS. Trimming at V came to 8 bases and at J to 3 bases, leaving 12 bases not matched to a gene. Here the CDR3 DNA reads TGTGCCAGCGGAGATAGCGGGAGAGGGGCTACAGATACGCAGTATTTT. Amino acid sequence: CASGDSGRGATDTQYF.

The chain recombines TRBV7-2 with TRBJ2-3; 9 bases match TRBD2. The CDR3 consists of 14 residues. From germline, CDR1 is SGHTA and CDR2 FQGNSA. The trim removed 0 bases at V and 6 bases at J, leaving 1 base unmatched. This CDR3 reads CASSLALAGDTQYF. The CDR3 DNA reads TGTGCCAGCAGCTTAGCGCTAGCGGGGGATACGCAGTATTTT.

The chain joins TRBV4-3 to TRBJ2-3; 7 positions agree with TRBD2. There are 17 residues in the CDR3. CDR1 and CDR2 from the germline V gene are LGHNA and YSLEER. With 1 base clipped from V and 3 bases from J, the junction kept 10 bases outside the gene matches. CDR3 in DNA: TGCGCCAGCAGCCAAGGGGGTCCGCGGGAGTGGACAGATACGCAGTATTTT. Protein product: CASSQGGPREWTDTQYF.

The V gene is TRBV5-4, the J gene TRBJ1-4, with a tentative D call TRBD1 (6 bases). The V end lost 4 bases, the J end lost 3 bases, and 13 bases lay between the germline ends. Per germline, CDR1 SGHNT and CDR2 YYREEE (reference sequence). The CDR3 covers 15 residues. The DNA of the CDR3 is TGTGCCAGCAGCCCCGGGCGGGGGCCTAATGAAAAACTGTTTTTT. The encoded protein is CASSPGRGPNEKLFF.

The rearrangement joins TRBV7-9 to TRBJ2-1, with 8 bases fitting TRBD2. The CDR3 runs to 15 residues. V shed 7 bases, J shed 12 bases, and the junction held 17 bases outside the gene matches. The germline CDR1 and CDR2 sequences are SEHNR and FQNEAQ (reference sequence). Written as DNA, the CDR3 is TGTGCCAGCACCGAACGGGGGGGATCAATGTTCGGGCAGTTCTTC. Its translation is CASTERGGSMFGQFF.

This chain links TRBV7-9 with TRBJ2-1; TRBD2 agrees at 13 bases. Germline V lookup: CDR1 SEHNR, CDR2 FQNEAQ (reference sequence). The CDR3 is 19 amino acids. Trimming at V came to 5 bases and at J to 5 bases, leaving 15 bases not matched to a gene. This chain's CDR3 is CASSPPGLAGTLEDNEQFF. The DNA of the CDR3 is TGTGCCAGCAGCCCACCGGGACTAGCGGGGACCCTAGAGGACAATGAGCAGTTCTTC.

The rearrangement uses TRBV6-4 and TRBJ2-1, with 12 bases fitting TRBD2. Germline V CDR1 and CDR2: MRHNA, SNTAGT. Losses at the gene ends were 3 bases for V and 5 bases for J; bases not matched to a gene: 2. The CDR3 has 15 residues. The CDR3 DNA is TGTGCCAGCAGTGAAGGACTAGCGGGGAACAATGAGCAGTTCTTC. Translating it yields CASSEGLAGNNEQFF.

The chain employs TRBV7-6 and TRBJ2-1; D is possibly TRBD2 (7 bases). The germline gives CDR1 SGHVS, CDR2 FNYEAQ. V was clipped by 1 base and J by 9 bases, with 13 bases between them. The length of the CDR3 is 14 residues. CDR3 sequence: CASSLGGGRGEQFF. Written as DNA, the CDR3 is TGTGCCAGCAGCTTAGGCGGGGGCCGGGGTGAGCAGTTCTTC.

The chain links TRBV7-3 to TRBJ2-3; maybe TRBD2 (6 bases). The CDR3 is 14 residues long. Trimming shortened V by 5 bases and J by 0 bases, and 9 bases separated the two germline ends. The germline V gene has CDR1 SGHTA and CDR2 FQGTGA. DNA of the CDR3: TGTGCCAGCAGCCAAGGGACTAGCACAGATACGCAGTATTTT. Amino acids: CASSQGTSTDTQYF.

This clone appeared a few times. This chain uses TRBV6-6 with TRBJ2-1, with 9 bases lining up with TRBD2. This CDR3 is 15 amino acids long. J gave up 6 bases and V 6 bases, and 9 bases lay outside the gene matches. Germline V gene data show CDR1 as MNHNY and CDR2 as SVGAGI (reference sequence). In nucleotides, the CDR3 is TGTGCCAGCAGCCCGACCGGGACTAGCCGCAATGAGCAGTTCTTC. This translates into CASSPTGTSRNEQFF.

The CDR3 sequence is CASRGQGPQETQYF. The CDR3 DNA reads TGTGCCAGCAGGGGACAGGGGCCACAAGAGACCCAGTACTTC. The chain uses TRBV5-4 and TRBJ2-5, with 10 bases lining up with TRBD1. With V trimmed by 5 bases and J by 2 bases, 3 bases remained unmatched. Per germline, CDR1 SGHNT and CDR2 YYREEE (reference sequence). This CDR3 is built from 14 residues.

The V and J genes are TRBV27 and TRBJ2-1; the match to TRBD1 covers 7 bases. CDR1 is MNHEY, CDR2 SMNVEV, per germline (reference sequence). The CDR3 is 14 amino acids. J lost 1 base, V lost 5 bases, and 2 bases had no gene match. The CDR3 here is CASSMGQSYNEQFF. CDR3 bases: TGTGCCAGCAGTATGGGACAGTCCTACAATGAGCAGTTCTTC.

The rearrangement links TRBV6-5 to TRBJ2-1; perhaps TRBD2 as D (7 bases). V shed 2 bases and J shed 4 bases, with 15 bases lying between them. There are 16 residues in the CDR3. Per the germline V gene, CDR1 is MNHEY and CDR2 is SVGAGI. The CDR3 DNA is TGTGCCAGCAGTTACATAGGGGGGGGGAGTTACAATGAGCAGTTCTTC. Protein sequence: CASSYIGGGSYNEQFF.

V and J are TRBV7-2 and TRBJ1-3; D gene ambiguous. This CDR3 region has 12 residues. The germline V gene has CDR1 SGHTA and CDR2 FQGNSA. Trimming took 5 bases from V and 7 from J, leaving 9 bases between them. The CDR3 is CASSLTGNTIYF. CDR3 nucleotide sequence: TGTGCCAGCAGCCTTACGGGTAACACCATATATTTT.

The V call is TRBV19, the J call TRBJ2-7; tentative D call: TRBD2 (5 bases). V dropped 5 bases and J dropped 2 bases, with 10 bases sitting between them. Germline CDR1 is LNHDA and CDR2 is SQIVND (reference sequence). The CDR3 length is 13 residues. The CDR3 sequence: CASSLTGAYEQYF. As DNA, the CDR3 is TGTGCCAGTAGTCTCACCGGGGCCTACGAGCAGTACTTC.

The J gene is TRBJ2-5, the V gene TRBV5-6; 8 bases match TRBD1. J was trimmed by 5 bases and V by 3 bases; bases with no gene match: 6. CDR1 is SGHDT and CDR2 is YYEEEE in the germline V gene. The CDR3 contains 14 residues. CDR3 DNA sequence: TGTGCCAGCAGCTCAAACTACAGGGGGGAGACCCAGTACTTC. Translation gives CASSSNYRGETQYF.

This sequence joins TRBV5-1 and TRBJ2-2, with 10 bases aligning to TRBD2. In germline, CDR1 is SGHRS, CDR2 YFSETQ. The CDR3 is 18 residues long. The junction had 12 bases not matched to a gene; V was cut back by 3 bases and J by 4 bases. In nucleotides, the CDR3 is TGCGCCAGCAGCTCCGAATCCGGGACTAGCGACAGCACCGGGGAGCTGTTTTTT. It encodes CASSSESGTSDSTGELFF. The whole variable domain, filled in from reference TRBV5-1 and TRBJ2-2, reads KAGVTQTPRYLIKTRGQQVTLSCSPISGHRSVSWYQQTPGQGLQFLFEYFSETQRNKGNFPGRFSGRQFSNSRSEMNVSTLELGDSALYLCASSSESGTSDSTGELFFGEGSRLTVL.